This T cell receptor beta chain is from a study of cytomegalovirus exposure and HLA in healthy donors. Study-level background: In terms of ancestry, the Caucasian-associated cluster contained 81% of the 300 to 400 genotyped donors. General study points: A prior analysis recorded that most TCR beta V segments were productive about 87% or about 30% of the time.

Concerning this clone itself: What it recognizes is unknown.

The germline V gene encodes CDR1 SSHAT and CDR2 FNYEAQ (reference sequence). The CDR3 spans 13 residues. Trimming left V 1 base short and J 2 bases short, with 5 bases between. PCR involved 60 Vbeta and 13 Jbeta primers. The table came from immunoSEQ multiplex PCR; TCRdb's copy has only in-frame clones and leaves some out. The sample comprises around 260,000 clones, 80% of which are singletons, and 0.3% rests with the top ten. The TCR sequence derives from a girl aged 2 to 9 in good health and CMV-seronegative. The sequenced material came from PBMCs. The rearrangement uses TRBV7-7 and TRBJ2-5, with D unresolved. The CDR3 loop reads CASSLGQQETQYF. The CDR3 DNA reads as TGTGCCAGCAGCTTAGGTCAACAAGAGACCCAGTACTTC.